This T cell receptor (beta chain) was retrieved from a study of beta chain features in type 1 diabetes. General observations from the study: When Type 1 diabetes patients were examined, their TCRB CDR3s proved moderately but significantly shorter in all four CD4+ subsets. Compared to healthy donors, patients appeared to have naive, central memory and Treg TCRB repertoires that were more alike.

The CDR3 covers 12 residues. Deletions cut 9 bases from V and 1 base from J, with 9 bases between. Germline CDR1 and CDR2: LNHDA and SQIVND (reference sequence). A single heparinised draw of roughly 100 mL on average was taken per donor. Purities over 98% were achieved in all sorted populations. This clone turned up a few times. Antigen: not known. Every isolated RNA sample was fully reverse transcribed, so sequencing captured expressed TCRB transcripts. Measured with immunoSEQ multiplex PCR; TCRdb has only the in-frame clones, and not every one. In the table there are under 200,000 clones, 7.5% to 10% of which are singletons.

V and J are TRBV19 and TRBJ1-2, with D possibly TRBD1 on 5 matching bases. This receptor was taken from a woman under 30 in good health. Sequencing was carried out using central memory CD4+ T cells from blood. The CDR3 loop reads CASREYNYGYTF. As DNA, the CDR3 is TGTGCCAGCAGGGAATATAACTATGGCTACACCTTC.